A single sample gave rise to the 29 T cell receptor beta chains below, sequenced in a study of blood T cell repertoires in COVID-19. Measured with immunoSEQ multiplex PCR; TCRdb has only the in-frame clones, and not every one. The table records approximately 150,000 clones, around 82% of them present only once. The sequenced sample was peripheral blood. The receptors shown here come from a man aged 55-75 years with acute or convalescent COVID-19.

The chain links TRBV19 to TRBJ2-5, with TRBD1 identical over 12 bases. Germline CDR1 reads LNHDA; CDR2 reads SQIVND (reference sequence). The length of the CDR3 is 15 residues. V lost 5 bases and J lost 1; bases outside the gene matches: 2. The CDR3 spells CASSLGQGAQETQYF. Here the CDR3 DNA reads TGTGCCAGTAGTCTGGGACAGGGGGCCCAAGAGACCCAGTACTTC.

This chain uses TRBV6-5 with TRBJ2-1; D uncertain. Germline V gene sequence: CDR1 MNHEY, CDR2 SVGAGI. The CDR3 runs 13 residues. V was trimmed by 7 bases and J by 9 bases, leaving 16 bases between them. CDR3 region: CASMPMPLGEQFF. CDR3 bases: TGTGCCAGCATGCCTATGCCGCTTGGTGAGCAGTTCTTC.

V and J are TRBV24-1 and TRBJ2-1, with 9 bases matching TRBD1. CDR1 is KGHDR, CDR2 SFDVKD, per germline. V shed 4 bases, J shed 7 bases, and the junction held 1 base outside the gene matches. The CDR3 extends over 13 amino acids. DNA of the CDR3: TGTGCCACCAGTGAAGGGACAGGGAATGAGCAGTTCTTC. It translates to CATSEGTGNEQFF.

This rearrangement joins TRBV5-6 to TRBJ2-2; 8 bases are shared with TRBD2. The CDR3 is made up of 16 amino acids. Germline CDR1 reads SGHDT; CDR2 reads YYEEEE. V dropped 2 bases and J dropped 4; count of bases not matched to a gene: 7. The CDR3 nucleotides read TGTGCCAGCAGCTTTGGAGGTCGGGGGGGCACCGGGGAGCTGTTTTTT. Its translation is CASSFGGRGGTGELFF.

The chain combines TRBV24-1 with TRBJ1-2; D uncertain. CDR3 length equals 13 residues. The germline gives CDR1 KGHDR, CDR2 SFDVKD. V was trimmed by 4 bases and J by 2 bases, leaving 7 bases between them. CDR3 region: CATSEPKNYGYTF. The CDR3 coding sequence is TGTGCCACCAGTGAACCTAAGAACTATGGCTACACCTTC.

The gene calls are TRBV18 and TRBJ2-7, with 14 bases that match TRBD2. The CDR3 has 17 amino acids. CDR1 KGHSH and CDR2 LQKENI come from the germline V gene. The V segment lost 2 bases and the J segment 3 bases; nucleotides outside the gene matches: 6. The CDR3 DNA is TGTGCCAGCTCACCAGGGACTAGCGGGAGTGTTTTCTACGAGCAGTACTTC. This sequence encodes CASSPGTSGSVFYEQYF. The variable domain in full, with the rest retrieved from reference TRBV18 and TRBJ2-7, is NAGVMQNPRHLVRRRGQEARLRCSPMKGHSHVYWYRQLPEEGLKFMVYLQKENIIDESGMPKERFSAEFPKEGPSILRIQQVVRGDSAAYFCASSPGTSGSVFYEQYFGPGTRLTVT.

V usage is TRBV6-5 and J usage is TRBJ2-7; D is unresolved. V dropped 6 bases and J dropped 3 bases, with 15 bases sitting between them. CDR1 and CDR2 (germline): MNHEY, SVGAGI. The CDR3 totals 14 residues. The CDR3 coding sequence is TGTGCCAGCAGCCGCCTCCTCGGCGGCTACGAGCAGTACTTC. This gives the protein CASSRLLGGYEQYF.

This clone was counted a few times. CDR3 sequence: CASSLRGASHEQYF. CDR3 sequence (DNA): TGTGCCAGCAGTTTACGGGGGGCAAGCCACGAGCAGTACTTC. J is TRBJ2-7 and V is TRBV28; D perhaps matches TRBD2 (7 bases). Between the trimmed V and J ends, which lost 2 bases and 5 bases, there was a span of 13 bases. The germline V gene encodes CDR1 MDHEN and CDR2 SYDVKM. The CDR3 contains 14 residues.

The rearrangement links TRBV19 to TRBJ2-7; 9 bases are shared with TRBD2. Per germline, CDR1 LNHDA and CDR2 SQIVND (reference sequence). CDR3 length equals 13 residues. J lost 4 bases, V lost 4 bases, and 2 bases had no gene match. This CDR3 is CASSTSGTYEQYF. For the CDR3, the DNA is TGTGCCAGTAGTACTAGCGGGACTTACGAGCAGTACTTC.

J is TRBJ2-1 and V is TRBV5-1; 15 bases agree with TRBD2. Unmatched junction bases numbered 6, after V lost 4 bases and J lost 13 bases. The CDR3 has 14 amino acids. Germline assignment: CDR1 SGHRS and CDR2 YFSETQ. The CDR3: CASSPGLAGGPQFF. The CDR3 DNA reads TGCGCCAGCAGCCCGGGACTAGCGGGAGGTCCTCAGTTCTTC.

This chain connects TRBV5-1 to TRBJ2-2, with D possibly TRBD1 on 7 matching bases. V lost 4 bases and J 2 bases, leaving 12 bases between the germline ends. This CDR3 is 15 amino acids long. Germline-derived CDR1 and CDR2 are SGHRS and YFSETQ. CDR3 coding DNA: TGCGCCAGCAGCACGCGGGACAGTAACACCGGGGAGCTGTTTTTT. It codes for CASSTRDSNTGELFF.

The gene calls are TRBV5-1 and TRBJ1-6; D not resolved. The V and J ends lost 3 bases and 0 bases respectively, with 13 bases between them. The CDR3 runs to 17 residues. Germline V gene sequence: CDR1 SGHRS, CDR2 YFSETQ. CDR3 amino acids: CASSWLSGSSYNSPLHF. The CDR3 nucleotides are TGCGCCAGCAGCTGGCTCTCGGGAAGCTCCTATAATTCACCCCTCCACTTT.

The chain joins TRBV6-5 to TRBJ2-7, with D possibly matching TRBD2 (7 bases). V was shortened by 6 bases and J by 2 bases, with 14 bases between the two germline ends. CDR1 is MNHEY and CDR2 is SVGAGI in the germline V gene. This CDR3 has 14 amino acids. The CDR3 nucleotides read TGTGCCAGCAGCCCCCGGGGGGACACCTACGAGCAGTACTTC. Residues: CASSPRGDTYEQYF.

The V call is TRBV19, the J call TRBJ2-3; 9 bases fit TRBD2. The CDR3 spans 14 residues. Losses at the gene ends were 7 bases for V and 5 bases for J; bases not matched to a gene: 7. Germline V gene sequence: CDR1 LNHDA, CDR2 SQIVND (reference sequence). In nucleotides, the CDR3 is TGTGCCAGTATGCGCGGGGGGGACCAAGATACGCAGTATTTT. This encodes CASMRGGDQDTQYF.

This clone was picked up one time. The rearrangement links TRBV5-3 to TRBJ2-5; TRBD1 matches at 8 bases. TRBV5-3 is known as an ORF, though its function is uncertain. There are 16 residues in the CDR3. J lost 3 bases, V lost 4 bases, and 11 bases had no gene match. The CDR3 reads CARSLIFGQGEETQYF. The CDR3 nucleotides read TGTGCCAGAAGCCTCATATTTGGACAGGGTGAAGAGACCCAGTACTTC.

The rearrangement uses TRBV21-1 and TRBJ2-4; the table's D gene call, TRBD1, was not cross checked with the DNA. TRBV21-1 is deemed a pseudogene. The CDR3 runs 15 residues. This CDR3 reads CASSTRQGPKNIQYF. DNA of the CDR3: TGTGCCAGCAGCACGAGACAGGGACCCAAAAACATTCAGTACTTC.

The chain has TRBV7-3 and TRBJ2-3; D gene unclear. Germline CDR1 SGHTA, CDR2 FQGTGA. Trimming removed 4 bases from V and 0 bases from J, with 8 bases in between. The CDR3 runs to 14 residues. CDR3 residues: CASSYLPSTDTQYF. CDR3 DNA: TGTGCCAGCAGCTATCTTCCTAGCACAGATACGCAGTATTTT.

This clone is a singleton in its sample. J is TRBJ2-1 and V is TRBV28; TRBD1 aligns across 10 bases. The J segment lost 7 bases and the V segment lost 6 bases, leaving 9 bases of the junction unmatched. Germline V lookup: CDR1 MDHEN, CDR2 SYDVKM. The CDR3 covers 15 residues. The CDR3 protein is CASSPGDRGTNEQFF. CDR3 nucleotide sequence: TGTGCCAGCAGCCCGGGGGACAGGGGCACGAATGAGCAGTTCTTC.

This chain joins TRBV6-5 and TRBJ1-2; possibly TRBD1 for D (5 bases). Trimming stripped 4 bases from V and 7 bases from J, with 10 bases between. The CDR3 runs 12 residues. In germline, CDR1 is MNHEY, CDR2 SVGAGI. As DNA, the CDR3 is TGTGCCAGCAGTTCCAGGGCTGCTGGCTACACCTTC. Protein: CASSSRAAGYTF.

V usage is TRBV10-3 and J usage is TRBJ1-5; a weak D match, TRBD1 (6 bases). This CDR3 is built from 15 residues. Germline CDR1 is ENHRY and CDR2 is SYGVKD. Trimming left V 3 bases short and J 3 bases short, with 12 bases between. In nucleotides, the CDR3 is TGTGCCATCAGTGACGGGGGGCCGAACAATCAGCCCCAGCATTTT. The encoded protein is CAISDGGPNNQPQHF.

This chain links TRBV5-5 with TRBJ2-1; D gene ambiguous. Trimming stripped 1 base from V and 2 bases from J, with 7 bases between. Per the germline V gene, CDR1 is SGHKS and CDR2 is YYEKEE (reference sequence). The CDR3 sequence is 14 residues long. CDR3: CASSLITTYNEQFF. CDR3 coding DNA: TGTGCCAGCAGCTTGATTACTACCTACAATGAGCAGTTCTTC. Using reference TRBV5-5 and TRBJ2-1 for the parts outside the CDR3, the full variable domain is DAGVTQSPTHLIKTRGQQVTLRCSPISGHKSVSWYQQVLGQGPQFIFQYYEKEERGRGNFPDRFSARQFPNYSSELNVNALLLGDSALYLCASSLITTYNEQFFGPGTRLTVL.

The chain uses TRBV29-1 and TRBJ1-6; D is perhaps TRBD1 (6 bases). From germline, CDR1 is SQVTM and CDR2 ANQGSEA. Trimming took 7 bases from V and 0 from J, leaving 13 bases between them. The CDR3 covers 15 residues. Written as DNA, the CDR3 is TGCAGCGCAAGGACAGAGAGCTCCTATAATTCACCCCTCCACTTT. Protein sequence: CSARTESSYNSPLHF.

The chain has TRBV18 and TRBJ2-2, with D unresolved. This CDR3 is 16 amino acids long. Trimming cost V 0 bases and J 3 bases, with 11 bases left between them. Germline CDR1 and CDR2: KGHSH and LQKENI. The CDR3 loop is CASSPPSSMDTGELFF. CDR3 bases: TGTGCCAGCTCACCACCGAGTAGTATGGACACCGGGGAGCTGTTTTTT. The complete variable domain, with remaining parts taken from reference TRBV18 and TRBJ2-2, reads NAGVMQNPRHLVRRRGQEARLRCSPMKGHSHVYWYRQLPEEGLKFMVYLQKENIIDESGMPKERFSAEFPKEGPSILRIQQVVRGDSAAYFCASSPPSSMDTGELFFGEGSRLTVL.

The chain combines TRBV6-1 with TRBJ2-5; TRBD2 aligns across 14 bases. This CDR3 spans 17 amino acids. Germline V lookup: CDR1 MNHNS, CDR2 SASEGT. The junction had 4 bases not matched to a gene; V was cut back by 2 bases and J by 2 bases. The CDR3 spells CASSEPRTSGRQETQYF. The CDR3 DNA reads TGTGCCAGCAGTGAACCCCGGACTAGCGGGAGGCAAGAGACCCAGTACTTC.

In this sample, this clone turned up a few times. CDR3 DNA: TGTGCTAGTGGAACGGGACAGATCGGTGAGACCCAGTACTTC. Translating it yields CASGTGQIGETQYF. V is TRBV12-5 and J is TRBJ2-5; 7 bases are shared with TRBD1. Germline CDR1 reads LGHNT; CDR2 reads FRNRAP. The CDR3 runs to 14 residues. Unmatched junction bases numbered 9, after V lost 6 bases and J lost 5 bases. Variable domain in full (rest from reference TRBV12-5 and TRBJ2-5): DARVTQTPRHKVTEMGQEVTMRCQPILGHNTVFWYRQTMMQGLELLAYFRNRAPLDDSGMPKDRFSAEMPDATLATLKIQPSEPRDSAVYFCASGTGQIGETQYFGPGTRLLVL.

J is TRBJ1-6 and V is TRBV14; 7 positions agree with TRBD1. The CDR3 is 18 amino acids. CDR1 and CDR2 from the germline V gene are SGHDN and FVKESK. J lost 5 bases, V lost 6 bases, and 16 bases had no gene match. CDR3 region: CASRLGRRGQLNNSPLHF. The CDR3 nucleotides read TGTGCCAGCAGATTGGGGCGTCGGGGACAGCTGAATAATTCACCCCTCCACTTT.

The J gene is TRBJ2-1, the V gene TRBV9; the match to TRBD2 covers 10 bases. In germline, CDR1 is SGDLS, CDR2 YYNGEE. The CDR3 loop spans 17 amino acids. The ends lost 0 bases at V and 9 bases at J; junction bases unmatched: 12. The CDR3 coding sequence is TGTGCCAGCAGCGTAGCTGGTGGGTTAGCGGGAGGAATTGAGCAGTTCTTC. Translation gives CASSVAGGLAGGIEQFF.

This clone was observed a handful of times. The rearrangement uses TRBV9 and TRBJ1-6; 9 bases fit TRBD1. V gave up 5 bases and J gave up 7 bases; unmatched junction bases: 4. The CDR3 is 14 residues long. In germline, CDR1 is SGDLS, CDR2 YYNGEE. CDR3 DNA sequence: TGTGCCAGCAGTTGGGACAGGGCGAATTCACCCCTCCACTTT. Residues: CASSWDRANSPLHF.

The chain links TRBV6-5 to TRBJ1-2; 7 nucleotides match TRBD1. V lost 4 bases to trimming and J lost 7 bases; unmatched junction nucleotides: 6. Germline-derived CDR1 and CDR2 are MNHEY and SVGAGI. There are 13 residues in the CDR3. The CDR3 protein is CASSSDRDAGYTF. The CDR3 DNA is TGTGCCAGCAGTTCCGACAGGGACGCTGGCTACACCTTC.